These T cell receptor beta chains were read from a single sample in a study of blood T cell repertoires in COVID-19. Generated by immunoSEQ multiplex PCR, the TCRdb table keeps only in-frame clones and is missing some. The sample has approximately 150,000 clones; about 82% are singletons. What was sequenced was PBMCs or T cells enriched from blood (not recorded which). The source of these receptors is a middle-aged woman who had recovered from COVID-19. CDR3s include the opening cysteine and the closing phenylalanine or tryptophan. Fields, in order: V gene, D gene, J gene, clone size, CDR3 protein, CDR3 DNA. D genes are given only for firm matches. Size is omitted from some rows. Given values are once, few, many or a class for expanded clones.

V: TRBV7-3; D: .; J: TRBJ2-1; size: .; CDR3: CASSLGALGDEQFF; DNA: TGTGCCAGCAGCTTAGGGGCCCTAGGGGATGAGCAGTTCTTC
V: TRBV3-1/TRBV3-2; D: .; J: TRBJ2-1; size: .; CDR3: CASSQDFAQNEQFF; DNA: TGTGCCAGCAGCCAAGATTTTGCACAGAATGAGCAGTTCTTC
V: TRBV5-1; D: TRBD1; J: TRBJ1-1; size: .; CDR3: CASSWTGGASDTEAFF; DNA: TGCGCCAGCAGCTGGACAGGGGGCGCTTCGGACACTGAAGCTTTCTTT
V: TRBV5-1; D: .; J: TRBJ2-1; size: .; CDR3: CASSVTGTSYNEQFF; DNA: TGCGCCAGCAGCGTAACCGGGACTTCTTACAATGAGCAGTTCTTC
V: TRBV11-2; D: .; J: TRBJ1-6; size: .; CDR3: CASSAPIRVSNSPLHF; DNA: TGTGCCAGCAGCGCCCCGATTCGGGTCTCCAATTCACCCCTCCACTTT
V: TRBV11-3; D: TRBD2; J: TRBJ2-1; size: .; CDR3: CASSNAQGTSGGNEQFF; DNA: TGTGCCAGCAGCAACGCCCAGGGAACTAGCGGGGGGAATGAGCAGTTCTTC
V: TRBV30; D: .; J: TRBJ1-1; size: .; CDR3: CAWSVRREAFF; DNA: TGTGCCTGGAGTGTACGGAGGGAAGCTTTCTTT
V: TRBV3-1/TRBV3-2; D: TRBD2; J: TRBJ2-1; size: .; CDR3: CASSQDTSGDNEQFF; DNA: TGTGCCAGCAGCCAAGACACTAGCGGCGACAATGAGCAGTTCTTC
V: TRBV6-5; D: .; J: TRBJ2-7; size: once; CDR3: CATGQGGLTYEQYF; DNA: TGTGCCACCGGACAGGGAGGGTTGACCTACGAGCAGTACTTC
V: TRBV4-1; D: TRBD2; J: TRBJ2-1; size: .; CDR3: CASNTETSGKIGQFF; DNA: TGCGCCAGCAACACTGAGACTAGCGGGAAGATCGGGCAGTTCTTC
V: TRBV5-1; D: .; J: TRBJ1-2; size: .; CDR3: CASSLGQNGGYTF; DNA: TGCGCCAGCAGCTTGGGACAGAACGGAGGCTACACCTTC
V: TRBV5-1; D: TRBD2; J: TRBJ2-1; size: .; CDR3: CASSLASGMEEQFF; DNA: TGCGCCAGCAGCTTGGCTAGCGGGATGGAAGAGCAGTTCTTC
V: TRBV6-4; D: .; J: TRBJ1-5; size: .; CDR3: CASSDERTDHQPQHF; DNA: TGTGCCAGCAGTGATGAGAGGACAGATCATCAGCCCCAGCATTTT
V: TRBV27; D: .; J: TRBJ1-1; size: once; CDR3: CASSSTGYTEAFF; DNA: TGTGCCAGCAGTTCTACAGGGTACACTGAAGCTTTCTTT
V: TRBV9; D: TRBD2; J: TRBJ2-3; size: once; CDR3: CASSFISGSTDTQYF; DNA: TGTGCCAGCAGCTTTATTAGCGGGAGTACAGATACGCAGTATTTT
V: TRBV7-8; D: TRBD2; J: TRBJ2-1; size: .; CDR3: CASSLERELHNEQFF; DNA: TGTGCCAGCAGCTTAGAGCGGGAGTTACACAATGAGCAGTTCTTC
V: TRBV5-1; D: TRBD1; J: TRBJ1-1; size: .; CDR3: CASSVQDRGRTEAFF; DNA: TGCGCCAGCAGCGTCCAGGACAGGGGGCGAACTGAAGCTTTCTTT
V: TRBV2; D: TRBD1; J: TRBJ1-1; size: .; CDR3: CASSGGQGNTEAFF; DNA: TGTGCCAGCAGTGGGGGACAGGGGAACACTGAAGCTTTCTTT
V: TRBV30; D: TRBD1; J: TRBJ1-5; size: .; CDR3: CAWSMGQAISWPQHF; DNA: TGTGCCTGGAGTATGGGACAGGCCATATCATGGCCCCAGCATTTT
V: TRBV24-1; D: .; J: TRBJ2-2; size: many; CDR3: CATSDLTRGPLLVTGELFF; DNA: TGTGCCACCAGTGATTTGACCCGCGGCCCGTTACTAGTGACCGGGGAGCTGTTTTTT
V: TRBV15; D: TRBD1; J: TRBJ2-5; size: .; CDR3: CATSEPTGGAETQYF; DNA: TGTGCCACCAGCGAACCGACAGGGGGCGCGGAGACCCAGTACTTC
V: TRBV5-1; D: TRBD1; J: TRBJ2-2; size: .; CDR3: CASSSTGGVVTGELFF; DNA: TGCGCCAGCAGTTCGACAGGGGGAGTCGTGACCGGGGAGCTGTTTTTT